The 25 T cell receptor beta chains below were found in one sample sequenced in a study of radiation and T cells in renal cell carcinoma. Sequencing used immunoSEQ multiplex PCR; TCRdb keeps in-frame clones, though not all of them. The table lists 150,000 or so clones, about 88% of them singletons, with around 4% in the top ten. The time point is: baseline pretreatment blood. The treatment denotes: 15 Gy SBRT to primary tumor, nephrectomy 4 weeks later. The sample here was blood, taken from a patient whose treatment included radiotherapy and nephrectomy. Every receptor here comes from a woman in her 70s with renal cell carcinoma.

This clone was detected a few times. V usage is TRBV4-3 and J usage is TRBJ1-1; no definite D call. Per the germline V gene, CDR1 is LGHNA and CDR2 is YSLEER. The CDR3 spans 13 residues. The ends were cut back, 5 bases at V and 4 bases at J, with 11 bases in the middle. This CDR3 reads CASSAGRGTEAFF. The CDR3 nucleotides are TGCGCCAGCAGCGCAGGCCGCGGCACTGAAGCTTTCTTT.

About this clone itself: The junction departs from germline at one end; a sequencing error may be responsible. The genes are TRBV6-5 and TRBJ2-7; 9 bases are a match to TRBD2. The CDR3 is made up of 16 amino acids. Germline lookup yields CDR1 MNHEY and CDR2 SVGAGI. DNA for the CDR3: TGTGCCAGCAGTTCGTTAGCGGGGGTCCACCCCTACGAGCAGTGCTTC. This codes for CASSSLAGVHPYEQCF.

V is TRBV7-9 and J is TRBJ1-2, with 7 bases that match TRBD1. Germline CDR1 and CDR2: SEHNR and FQNEAQ (reference sequence). V dropped 3 bases and J dropped 5; count of bases not matched to a gene: 6. The CDR3 extends over 14 amino acids. The CDR3 nucleotides are TGTGCCAGCAGCTTTACAGGGGAGGGTTATGGCTACACCTTC. Translating it yields CASSFTGEGYGYTF.

This sequence joins TRBV2 and TRBJ2-6; TRBD2 is a possible D gene (5 bases). Deletions cut 8 bases from V and 0 bases from J, with 11 bases between. Per germline, CDR1 SNHLY and CDR2 FYNNEI. The CDR3 sequence is 15 residues long. DNA for the CDR3: TGTGCCAGCGTTCCGGGGATCTCTGGGGCCAACGTCCTGACTTTC. Translation gives CASVPGISGANVLTF.

The rearrangement links TRBV29-1 to TRBJ1-2, with D possibly being TRBD1 (5 bases). CDR1 SQVTM and CDR2 ANQGSEA come from the germline V gene. V was clipped by 4 bases and J by 7 bases, with 13 bases between them. The CDR3 is made up of 12 amino acids. CDR3 amino acids: CSVVTGEGGYTF. For the CDR3, the DNA is TGCAGCGTTGTTACGGGGGAAGGTGGCTACACCTTC.

This rearrangement joins TRBV7-2 to TRBJ2-7, with D unclear. The CDR3 spans 12 residues. Germline CDR1 SGHTA, CDR2 FQGNSA. Trimming removed 6 bases from V and 5 bases from J, with 11 bases in between. The CDR3 is CASSFSKNEQYF. The CDR3 region has the DNA TGTGCCAGCAGTTTTTCGAAGAACGAGCAGTACTTC. Full variable domain (missing parts from reference TRBV7-2 and TRBJ2-7): GAGVSQSPSNKVTEKGKDVELRCDPISGHTALYWYRQSLGQGLEFLIYFQGNSAPDKSGLPSDRFSAERTGGSVSTLTIQRTQQEDSAVYLCASSFSKNEQYFGPGTRLTVT.

This chain connects TRBV28 to TRBJ2-3; tentatively, D is TRBD1 or TRBD2 (6 bases each). Trimming stripped 1 base from V and 5 bases from J, with 13 bases between. Per germline, CDR1 MDHEN and CDR2 SYDVKM. The CDR3 runs to 15 residues. The CDR3 spells CASSLLGGPRDTQYF. The CDR3 DNA is TGTGCCAGCAGTTTATTGGGGGGCCCCCGAGATACGCAGTATTTT. Drawing the rest from reference TRBV28 and TRBJ2-3, the complete variable domain is DVKVTQSSRYLVKRTGEKVFLECVQDMDHENMFWYRQDPGLGLRLIYFSYDVKMKEKGDIPEGYSVSREKKERFSLILESASTNQTSMYLCASSLLGGPRDTQYFGPGTRLTVL.

CDR3 loop: CATRWEQFNSPLHF. In DNA form, the CDR3 reads TGTGCCACCCGCTGGGAGCAGTTTAATTCACCCCTCCACTTT. This chain joins TRBV28 and TRBJ1-6; D call uncertain. Looked up from germline, CDR1 is MDHEN and CDR2 is SYDVKM. The V gene lost 10 bases and the J gene lost 6 bases, with 16 bases spanning the gap. The CDR3 loop spans 14 amino acids.

The rearrangement uses TRBV18 and TRBJ1-1; D not resolved. Germline V CDR1 and CDR2: KGHSH, LQKENI. V was shortened by 2 bases and J by 0 bases, with 10 bases between the two germline ends. This CDR3 spans 15 amino acids. The CDR3 nucleotides read TGTGCCAGCTCACCAATGGGATTCATGAACACTGAAGCTTTCTTT. Protein sequence: CASSPMGFMNTEAFF.

This sequence joins TRBV5-4 and TRBJ2-1; 7 bases are a match to TRBD1. Germline V gives CDR1 SGHNT, CDR2 YYREEE (reference sequence). The CDR3 runs to 15 residues. J lost 2 bases, V lost 2 bases, and 4 bases had no gene match. The CDR3 sequence is CASSLGGPAYNEQFF. DNA for the CDR3: TGTGCCAGCAGCTTAGGGGGCCCGGCCTACAATGAGCAGTTCTTC.

This chain joins TRBV2 and TRBJ2-7; maybe TRBD1 (5 bases). This CDR3 region has 13 residues. The V and J ends lost 6 bases and 3 bases respectively, with 12 bases between them. Germline V gene lookup returns CDR1 SNHLY and CDR2 FYNNEI. In nucleotides, the CDR3 is TGTGCCAGCAGCAGACAGATTAGCTACGAGCAGTACTTC. Protein sequence: CASSRQISYEQYF.

This sequence joins TRBV11-2 and TRBJ1-6; 7 positions match TRBD1. CDR3 length: 16 amino acids. Unmatched junction bases numbered 7, after V lost 1 base and J lost 7 bases. CDR1 SGHAT and CDR2 FQNNGV come from the germline V gene. CDR3 bases: TGTGCCAGCAGCTTAGGAAGTCCAGGGGGAAATTCACCCCTCCACTTT. Its protein is CASSLGSPGGNSPLHF.

The chain uses TRBV6-1 and TRBJ1-1; a possible D gene is TRBD1 (5 bases). This CDR3 comprises 13 residues. V was cut by 1 base and J by 6 bases, with 9 bases left in between. Germline values: CDR1 MNHNS, CDR2 SASEGT. The CDR3 loop is CASSEGMGAEAFF. CDR3 DNA sequence: TGTGCCAGCAGTGAAGGTATGGGGGCTGAAGCTTTCTTT.

The chain recombines TRBV21-1 with TRBJ2-5; the D segment call TRBD1 is taken from the table without a DNA check. TRBV21-1 is described as a pseudogene. This CDR3 is 15 amino acids long. The CDR3 reads CASTPRTDMGETQYF. The CDR3 nucleotides read TGTGCCAGCACCCCACGGACAGACATGGGAGAGACCCAGTACTTC.

In regard to this clone: The same CDR3 is also encoded by other DNA sequences in this sample. The gene calls are TRBV5-6 and TRBJ1-1, with D hard to call. Trimming cost V 2 bases and J 0 bases, with 8 bases left between them. Per the germline V gene, CDR1 is SGHDT and CDR2 is YYEEEE. The CDR3 is 14 amino acids. CDR3: CASSLNRLNTEAFF. DNA of the CDR3: TGTGCCAGCAGCTTAAACAGACTGAACACTGAAGCTTTCTTT.

This chain connects TRBV27 to TRBJ1-1; tentatively, D is TRBD1 (6 bases). Per the germline V gene, CDR1 is MNHEY and CDR2 is SMNVEV (reference sequence). The length of the CDR3 is 15 residues. Trimming removed 1 base at V and 5 bases at J, with 14 bases between. The CDR3: CASSLFPGRGTEAFF. The CDR3 DNA is TGTGCCAGCAGTTTATTCCCGGGAAGGGGGACTGAAGCTTTCTTT.

The rearrangement joins TRBV30 to TRBJ1-3; no firm D call. Germline V gives CDR1 GTSNPN, CDR2 SVGIG (reference sequence). CDR3 length equals 16 residues. The V gene lost 2 bases and the J gene lost 0 bases, with 14 bases spanning the gap. CDR3 DNA: TGTGCCTGGAGTCGATCGATGCAGAGCTCTGGAAACACCATATATTTT. Translating it yields CAWSRSMQSSGNTIYF.

This sequence joins TRBV28 and TRBJ2-7; TRBD1 aligns across 7 bases. The junction had 8 bases not matched to a gene; V was cut back by 5 bases and J by 1 base. Germline V gene data show CDR1 as MDHEN and CDR2 as SYDVKM. The CDR3 runs 15 residues. CDR3 in amino acids: CASSVPDRVSYEQYF. The CDR3 DNA reads TGTGCCAGCAGTGTCCCAGACAGGGTTTCCTACGAGCAGTACTTC.

This rearrangement joins TRBV5-1 to TRBJ1-2, with D perhaps matching TRBD1 (6 bases). CDR1 is SGHRS, CDR2 YFSETQ, per germline. CDR3 length: 15 residues. The V and J ends lost 2 bases and 3 bases respectively, with 14 bases between them. CDR3 residues: CASSFNRQEDYGYTF. CDR3 sequence (DNA): TGCGCCAGCAGCTTTAATAGACAGGAGGACTATGGCTACACCTTC.

The rearrangement uses TRBV10-3 and TRBJ2-7, with unresolved D. V lost 6 bases and J 2 bases, leaving 11 bases between the germline ends. The CDR3 runs 13 residues. Germline CDR1 ENHRY, CDR2 SYGVKD. In DNA form, the CDR3 reads TGTGCCATCAGAGGCGATCAGGCCTACGAGCAGTACTTC. The encoded protein is CAIRGDQAYEQYF.

The chain couples TRBV7-3 to TRBJ2-1, with 10 bases fitting TRBD2. The CDR3 is 16 residues long. The germline V gene encodes CDR1 SGHTA and CDR2 FQGTGA. The trim removed 6 bases at V and 3 bases at J, leaving 8 bases unmatched. The CDR3 protein is CASSLTAGGFYNEQFF. DNA for the CDR3: TGTGCCAGCAGTCTAACAGCGGGGGGGTTCTACAATGAGCAGTTCTTC.

The rearrangement joins TRBV5-1 to TRBJ2-5, with 7 bases aligning to TRBD1. The germline CDR1 and CDR2 sequences are SGHRS and YFSETQ. V shed 0 bases and J 3 bases; nucleotides not matched to a gene: 2. The CDR3 contains 14 residues. CDR3 bases: TGCGCCAGCAGCTTGGAAACAGGGGAAGAGACCCAGTACTTC. Its protein product is CASSLETGEETQYF.

This sequence joins TRBV25-1 and TRBJ2-6; D gene unclear. The germline V and J ends were trimmed by 2 bases and 4 bases, with 9 bases remaining between them. CDR3 length: 15 amino acids. CDR1 and CDR2 from the germline V gene are MGHDK and SYGVNS. The CDR3 region has the DNA TGTGCCAGCAGTGAAACCAGGACCGGGGCCAACGTCCTGACTTTC. This translates into CASSETRTGANVLTF.

CDR3 in DNA: TGTGCCAGTAGTATAGATGGGGGCCACAACTACGAGCAGTACTTC. It yields the protein CASSIDGGHNYEQYF. This chain connects TRBV19 to TRBJ2-7; possibly TRBD1 for D (6 bases). With 0 bases removed from V and 3 bases from J, the gap between germline ends came to 12 bases. This CDR3 comprises 15 residues. In germline, CDR1 is LNHDA, CDR2 SQIVND (reference sequence).

The chain links TRBV6-1 to TRBJ1-1; a possible D gene is TRBD1 (6 bases). Trimming pared 3 bases from V and 5 bases from J, leaving 13 bases between. The germline V gene encodes CDR1 MNHNS and CDR2 SASEGT. This CDR3 has 14 residues. CDR3 in DNA: TGTGCCAGCAGTGATGGGGGCGCTGAAACTGAAGCTTTCTTT. It encodes CASSDGGAETEAFF.